A single sample is the source of the 23 T cell receptor beta chains below, sequenced in a study of blood T cell repertoires in COVID-19. Using immunoSEQ multiplex PCR, the repertoire was profiled, and TCRdb retains in-frame clones only, with some absent. The data hold about 170,000 clones, with around four fifths observed a single time. Sequencing input: peripheral blood. These receptors originate from a man aged 35 to 55 who had recovered from COVID-19.

The chain couples TRBV28 to TRBJ2-2; TRBD1 aligns across 9 bases. Germline values: CDR1 MDHEN, CDR2 SYDVKM. This CDR3 contains 13 residues. J gave up 4 bases and V 11 bases, and 5 bases lay outside the gene matches. In DNA form, the CDR3 reads TGTGCCTCAACAGGGGGCTTCACCGGGGAGCTGTTTTTT. This sequence encodes CASTGGFTGELFF.

This chain uses TRBV29-1 with TRBJ1-2; D is uncertain. The CDR3 is made up of 12 amino acids. V lost 3 bases and J lost 8, with 13 bases in between. Germline assignment: CDR1 SQVTM and CDR2 ANQGSEA. CDR3 coding DNA: TGCAGCGTTGACTTGCTAGGATACGGCTACACCTTC. It yields the protein CSVDLLGYGYTF.

The gene calls are TRBV5-5 and TRBJ2-7; D is unresolved. CDR1 is SGHKS and CDR2 is YYEKEE in the germline V gene (reference sequence). This CDR3 is built from 13 residues. Trimming took off 2 bases at V and 1 base at J, with 7 bases between the two ends. The CDR3: CASSFDISYEQYF. As DNA, the CDR3 is TGTGCCAGCAGCTTCGACATTTCCTACGAGCAGTACTTC.

The rearrangement uses TRBV28 and TRBJ2-7; TRBD1 agrees at 8 bases. CDR3 size: 15 residues. V was pared by 6 bases and J by 2 bases, with 9 bases of the junction left unmatched. Germline-derived CDR1 and CDR2 are MDHEN and SYDVKM. CDR3: CASRRQGTYTYEQYF. The CDR3 nucleotides read TGTGCCAGCAGAAGACAGGGGACATACACCTACGAGCAGTACTTC.

The rearrangement uses TRBV6-2 or TRBV6-3 and TRBJ2-1; TRBD2 matches 13 bases. V lost 3 bases, J lost 7 bases, and 3 bases stayed unmatched. Germline values: CDR1 MNHEY, CDR2 SVGEGT. The length of the CDR3 is 15 residues. CDR3 in DNA: TGTGCCAGCAGTTATGCGGGACTAGCGGGAAATGAGCAGTTCTTC. Amino acids: CASSYAGLAGNEQFF.

The genes are TRBV2 and TRBJ2-3; 8 nucleotides align to TRBD2. Germline V lookup: CDR1 SNHLY, CDR2 FYNNEI. This CDR3 region has 14 residues. V trimming: 7 bases; J trimming: 3 bases; junction bases outside the gene matches: 6. CDR3 nucleotide sequence: TGTGCCAGCACCAGCGGGGGTGTGACAGATACGCAGTATTTT. As protein: CASTSGGVTDTQYF. The full variable domain, in which reference TRBV2 and TRBJ2-3 provide the parts outside the CDR3, is EPEVTQTPSHQVTQMGQEVILRCVPISNHLYFYWYRQILGQKVEFLVSFYNNEISEKSEIFDDQFSVERPDGSNFTLKIRSTKLEDSAMYFCASTSGGVTDTQYFGPGTRLTVL.

The chain recombines TRBV29-1 with TRBJ2-2, with TRBD1 as a possible D gene (5 bases). The CDR3 contains 15 residues. Trimming pared 6 bases from V and 0 bases from J, leaving 14 bases between. CDR1 and CDR2 from the germline V gene are SQVTM and ANQGSEA. CDR3 nucleotide sequence: TGCAGCGTGCGTACAGGATCCACGAACACCGGGGAGCTGTTTTTT. As protein: CSVRTGSTNTGELFF.

The gene calls are TRBV5-5 and TRBJ1-6; D not certain. The V end was cut by 5 bases, the J end by 5 bases, with 17 bases between. The CDR3 loop spans 16 amino acids. Germline V gene lookup returns CDR1 SGHKS and CDR2 YYEKEE (reference sequence). CDR3 sequence (DNA): TGTGCCAGCAGGGATTTCGGAGAAAATAATAATTCACCCCTCCACTTT. It encodes CASRDFGENNNSPLHF.

V usage is TRBV18 and J usage is TRBJ2-7, with unresolved D. V was trimmed by 8 bases and J by 2 bases, leaving 16 bases between them. The CDR3 is 14 residues long. The germline V gene has CDR1 KGHSH and CDR2 LQKENI. CDR3 protein: CASGPLGNPYEQYF. CDR3 nucleotide sequence: TGTGCCAGCGGCCCCCTTGGCAACCCCTACGAGCAGTACTTC.

This chain joins TRBV13 and TRBJ2-7; D not resolved. Germline V gene data show CDR1 as PRHDT and CDR2 as FYEKMQ (reference sequence). This CDR3 spans 15 amino acids. V dropped 4 bases and J dropped 0 bases, with 13 bases sitting between them. The CDR3 region has the DNA TGTGCCAGCAGCTCAGTTCAGGCCAGCTCCTACGAGCAGTACTTC. As protein: CASSSVQASSYEQYF.

Concerning this clone: The same CDR3 arises from other DNA sequences in this sample as well. The V call is TRBV19, the J call TRBJ1-1; D is undetermined. CDR3 length: 11 amino acids. Germline V gene lookup returns CDR1 LNHDA and CDR2 SQIVND (reference sequence). V lost 5 bases to trimming and J lost 4 bases, with 5 bases between them. The CDR3 coding sequence is TGTGCCAGTAGTTTGCGCACTGAAGCTTTCTTT. It specifies CASSLRTEAFF.

Comments on this clone: Within the sample, other DNA sequences also encode this same CDR3. The V call is TRBV18, the J call TRBJ2-1, with TRBD1 as a possible D gene (6 bases). Deletions cut 3 bases from V and 8 bases from J, with 8 bases between. This CDR3 is built from 12 residues. Germline loops: CDR1 KGHSH, CDR2 LQKENI. CDR3 in amino acids: CASSPRGHEQFF. CDR3 nucleotides: TGTGCCAGCTCACCCAGGGGTCATGAGCAGTTCTTC.

The chain's CDR3 is CASSSQGTYEQYF. The CDR3 DNA follows: TGTGCCAGCAGCTCACAGGGAACCTACGAGCAGTACTTC. J is TRBJ2-7 and V is TRBV14; D is perhaps TRBD1 (6 bases). The CDR3 sequence is 13 residues long. Trimming cost V 5 bases and J 2 bases, with 10 bases left between them. The germline V gene has CDR1 SGHDN and CDR2 FVKESK.

V usage is TRBV11-3 and J usage is TRBJ2-1; tentative D call: TRBD1 (6 bases). V was pared by 4 bases and J by 6 bases, with 16 bases between. This CDR3 has 15 amino acids. The V gene's germline CDR1 is SGHNT and CDR2 YENEEA. The CDR3 is CASSSGQFGLNEQFF. Written as DNA, the CDR3 is TGTGCCAGCAGCTCCGGACAGTTCGGGCTCAATGAGCAGTTCTTC.

The rearrangement joins TRBV7-2 to TRBJ1-5; tentatively, D is TRBD1 (5 bases). In germline, CDR1 is SGHTA, CDR2 FQGNSA. The CDR3 loop spans 14 amino acids. V dropped 3 bases and J dropped 7 bases, with 13 bases sitting between them. This CDR3 is CASSFAQGGQPQHF. In DNA form, the CDR3 reads TGTGCCAGCAGCTTCGCCCAGGGAGGCCAGCCCCAGCATTTT.

This chain links TRBV18 with TRBJ1-2, with TRBD1 identical over 9 bases. The CDR3 totals 14 residues. V gave up 6 bases and J gave up 2 bases; unmatched junction bases: 4. Germline values: CDR1 KGHSH, CDR2 LQKENI. Here the CDR3 DNA reads TGTGCCAGCTCCCGGGACAGGGCGAACTATGGCTACACCTTC. The encoded protein is CASSRDRANYGYTF.

This clone is a singleton in its sample. CDR3 protein: CASSLGGGVWLGEQFF. In DNA, the CDR3 is TGTGCCAGTAGTTTGGGCGGGGGGGTATGGTTGGGTGAGCAGTTCTTC. The chain is built from TRBV19 and TRBJ2-1, with TRBD2 identical over 9 bases. Germline loops: CDR1 LNHDA, CDR2 SQIVND (reference sequence). The junction had 14 bases not matched to a gene; V was cut back by 5 bases and J by 9 bases. This CDR3 has 16 residues.

This clone occurred once. This rearrangement joins TRBV24-1 to TRBJ2-2; TRBD1 might be the D (6 bases). CDR1 and CDR2 (germline): KGHDR, SFDVKD. The CDR3 extends over 14 amino acids. V was pared by 6 bases and J by 4 bases, with 11 bases between. The chain's CDR3 is CATSKQGITGELFF. The CDR3 bases are TGTGCCACCAGTAAACAGGGAATCACCGGGGAGCTGTTTTTT.

The V call is TRBV5-1, the J call TRBJ2-5; D unresolved. Per germline, CDR1 SGHRS and CDR2 YFSETQ. CDR3 size: 14 residues. Trimming shortened V by 0 bases and J by 4 bases, and 10 bases separated the two germline ends. The CDR3 here is CASSLGQYLETQYF. In DNA form, the CDR3 reads TGCGCCAGCAGCTTGGGACAATACCTAGAGACCCAGTACTTC.

The chain has TRBV11-3 and TRBJ2-5, with D possibly matching TRBD1 (6 bases). Germline-derived CDR1 and CDR2 are SGHNT and YENEEA. V shed 7 bases and J shed 1 base, with 13 bases lying between them. The CDR3 extends over 14 amino acids. Here the CDR3 DNA reads TGTGCCAGCATGGGGACACCGCGCCAAGAGACCCAGTACTTC. Amino acid sequence: CASMGTPRQETQYF.

The V and J genes are TRBV27 and TRBJ2-7; 10 bases are shared with TRBD1. The germline CDR1 and CDR2 sequences are MNHEY and SMNVEV (reference sequence). This CDR3 has 14 amino acids. V shed 5 bases and J 6 bases; nucleotides not matched to a gene: 7. CDR3 DNA: TGTGCCAGCAGTCCCCGGGACAGGGGTAGCGAGCAGTACTTC. This encodes CASSPRDRGSEQYF.

The chain carries TRBV7-9 and TRBJ2-7; maybe TRBD1 (6 bases). Between the trimmed V and J ends, which lost 3 bases and 2 bases, there was a span of 11 bases. The CDR3 consists of 14 residues. Germline V gene sequence: CDR1 SEHNR, CDR2 FQNEAQ (reference sequence). This CDR3 reads CASSLGHNPYEQYF. CDR3 DNA: TGTGCCAGCAGCTTGGGACACAACCCCTACGAGCAGTACTTC.

The chain uses TRBV5-6 and TRBJ2-7; TRBD2 aligns across 8 bases. The CDR3 totals 17 residues. Trimming at V came to 1 base and at J to 1 base, leaving 10 bases not matched to a gene. CDR1 SGHDT and CDR2 YYEEEE come from the germline V gene. The CDR3 is CASSLSVGGRPSYEQYF. The CDR3 DNA reads as TGTGCCAGCAGCTTGTCGGTTGGCGGGAGGCCGTCCTACGAGCAGTACTTC.